This T cell receptor beta chain was sequenced during a study of T cell responses to AZD1222 COVID-19 vaccine. Study overall: Pooling was applied to second doses at about 4 or about 12 weeks.

General study results and limits: The CD4 TCRs associated with vaccination extended across spike and predominated at 160-218 and 743-854. Nearly half of unique spike-specific TCRs reportedly avoided B.1.351 and B.1.1.7 mutated regions. A mostly white British donor set with more females was recruited, and clonal diversity was possibly underestimated.

Clones were read by immunoSEQ multiplex PCR, and TCRdb kept only the in-frame ones, dropping some. There are 120,000 or so clones in the sample; roughly 90% occur only once, and around 1.5% lies in the top ten. CDR3 length: 13 amino acids. Trimming cost V 3 bases and J 2 bases, with 5 bases left between them. Germline CDR1 and CDR2: SGHAT and FQNNGV. As to this clone: Its antigen is undetermined.

Sequences were derived from peripheral blood, sampled on day 0 of AZD1222 vaccination. The gene calls are TRBV11-2 and TRBJ2-1; D not resolved. The clonotype was recovered from an adult in good health. In nucleotides, the CDR3 is TGTGCCAGCAGCTTCCGGCCCTACAATGAGCAGTTCTTC. This sequence encodes CASSFRPYNEQFF.